This TCR beta chain was documented in a study of shared clonotypes between healthy human individuals. How the authors handled the data: Quality scores were absent from the junction-only immunoSEQ sequences, so filtering differed. Libraries were prepared by immunoSEQ multiplex PCR; TCRdb keeps only in-frame clonotypes and omits some of them. For V, J and clone size, that table is used; D and trimming come from the DNA. The repertoire has about 680,000 clones, around 72% of them found once; the top ten carry around 1.6%. None of the donors, who were healthy HIV-negative adults, had recently had acute infections or vaccinations. With respect to this clone: Its cognate antigen is unknown. Other DNA sequences in this sample translate to the same CDR3.

Notes on the study in general: How much donors shared clonotypes was expected to be affected by sequencing depth.

The TCR comes from a woman younger than 45 in good health. The sample comprised memory CD4+ T cells sorted from blood. Subset given: CD45RA-negative fraction.

The DNA for the CDR3 is TGTGCCAGCAGTGGCCTTGGGGCCAAAAACATTCAGTACTTC. The encoded protein is CASSGLGAKNIQYF. The chain uses TRBV2 and TRBJ2-4, with D unclear. The CDR3 sequence is 14 residues long. Trimming shortened V by 4 bases and J by 1 base, and 8 bases separated the two germline ends. CDR1 and CDR2 (germline): SNHLY, FYNNEI.